The next 20 T cell receptor beta chains were all read from a single sample in a study of regulatory T cells in long-lasting Graves disease. iRepertoire HTBI primers and Arm-PCR of CDR3 regions built TCR beta libraries. TCRdb recomputed calls from the multiplex PCR reads with MiXCR, one row per CDR3 protein. The table has roughly 350,000 distinct CDR3 sequences, 16% seen once. Sample time point: newly diagnosed GD, antithyroid drugs for less than 3 months. Preparation of the TCR library used RNA extracted from PBMCs. The sample was also reused in another study, on T cells in Graves' hyperthyroidism and ophthalmopathy.

The sample here was peripheral blood mononuclear cells (PBMCs), taken at new diagnosis, from a patient treated with antithyroid drugs. Receptors were obtained from a man aged 40-49 years with Graves disease.

This clonotype was counted many times. The chain has TRBV12-3 or TRBV12-4 and TRBJ2-7; the D gene is possibly TRBD2 (6 bases). V lost 2 bases, J lost 2 bases, and 13 bases lay in between. The CDR3 is made up of 15 amino acids. The chain's CDR3 is CASSLTGRQAYEQYF. CDR3 coding DNA: TGTGCCAGCAGTTTAACGGGGAGGCAAGCCTACGAGCAGTACTTC.

The sample holds a few counts of this clonotype. This chain connects TRBV7-9 to TRBJ1-4; D is undetermined. The V end lost 5 bases, the J end lost 8 bases, and 21 bases lay between the germline ends. Germline CDR1 is SEHNR and CDR2 is FQNEAQ (reference sequence). CDR3 length equals 16 residues. This CDR3 reads CASSPEVVSGEEKLFF. The DNA of the CDR3 is TGTGCCAGCAGCCCAGAGGTGGTCAGTGGTGAGGAAAAACTGTTTTTT.

This chain joins TRBV19 and TRBJ2-7; D is possibly TRBD1 (6 bases). The V gene's germline CDR1 is LNHDA and CDR2 SQIVND (reference sequence). This CDR3 region has 13 residues. V was shortened by 6 bases and J by 6 bases, with 15 bases between the two germline ends. The CDR3 sequence is CASRDRPVGEQYF. CDR3 DNA sequence: TGTGCCAGTAGGGACAGACCGGTTGGCGAGCAGTACTTC. The complete variable domain, with remaining parts taken from reference TRBV19 and TRBJ2-7, reads DGGITQSPKYLFRKEGQNVTLSCEQNLNHDAMYWYRQDPGQGLRLIYYSQIVNDFQKGDIAEGYSVSREKKESFPLTVTSAQKNPTAFYLCASRDRPVGEQYFGPGTRLTVT.

This clonotype showed up just a few times. The chain is built from TRBV14 and TRBJ2-2; D uncertain. The V gene lost 3 bases and the J gene lost 3 bases, with 5 bases spanning the gap. Germline V gene data show CDR1 as SGHDN and CDR2 as FVKESK. The CDR3 covers 13 residues. The DNA for the CDR3 is TGTGCCAGCAGCCACCAGCACACCGGGGAGCTGTTTTTT. This gives the protein CASSHQHTGELFF.

The chain recombines TRBV20-1 with TRBJ2-1, with 10 bases matching TRBD2. The CDR3 sequence is 18 residues long. Per the germline V gene, CDR1 is DFQATT and CDR2 is SNEGSKA (reference sequence). V lost 0 bases and J lost 3; bases outside the gene matches: 11. CDR3 sequence: CSARDLAGATDRYNEQFF. CDR3 nucleotide sequence: TGCAGTGCTAGAGATCTAGCGGGGGCAACGGACCGCTACAATGAGCAGTTCTTC.

This clonotype was counted many times. This rearrangement joins TRBV20-1 to TRBJ1-5; the D gene is possibly TRBD1 (6 bases). Germline V gene data show CDR1 as DFQATT and CDR2 as SNEGSKA (reference sequence). The CDR3 contains 13 residues. V was shortened by 3 bases and J by 4 bases, with 10 bases between the two germline ends. Written as DNA, the CDR3 is TGCAGTGCTAGGCGGACAGAGAATCAGCCCCAGCATTTT. Translation: CSARRTENQPQHF.

The rearrangement joins TRBV11-1 to TRBJ1-6, with 7 bases identical to TRBD1. V shed 5 bases, J shed 9 bases, and the junction held 7 bases outside the gene matches. CDR3 size: 14 residues. The germline V gene encodes CDR1 SGHAT and CDR2 FQDESV (reference sequence). CDR3 sequence reads: CASSPTGRFSPLHF. DNA of the CDR3: TGTGCCAGCAGCCCGACAGGGCGGTTTTCACCCCTCCACTTT.

This clonotype was picked up many times. The V and J genes are TRBV12-3 or TRBV12-4 and TRBJ2-7; D unresolved. The V and J ends lost 6 bases and 5 bases respectively, with 14 bases between them. CDR3 size: 13 residues. The CDR3 sequence is CASRASLGNEQYF. In DNA form, the CDR3 reads TGTGCCAGCAGGGCGAGTTTGGGCAACGAGCAGTACTTC.

This chain links TRBV20-1 with TRBJ2-5; D is possibly TRBD2 (6 bases). Per the germline V gene, CDR1 is DFQATT and CDR2 is SNEGSKA (reference sequence). The CDR3 loop spans 15 amino acids. The V end was cut by 3 bases, the J end by 2 bases, with 16 bases between. In DNA form, the CDR3 reads TGCAGTGCTAGTCCCGGCGGGGCAGGACAAGAGACCCAGTACTTC. It codes for CSASPGGAGQETQYF.

This clonotype was found a few times. The V and J genes are TRBV11-2 and TRBJ2-7; maybe TRBD1 (6 bases). CDR1 SGHAT and CDR2 FQNNGV come from the germline V gene. The V end was cut by 5 bases, the J end by 7 bases, with 18 bases between. CDR3 length equals 14 residues. The CDR3 reads CASSISGTRREQYF. The CDR3 region has the DNA TGTGCCAGCAGCATATCCGGGACACGGAGGGAGCAGTACTTC.

This clonotype has at least ten counts. V and J are TRBV6-2 or TRBV6-3 and TRBJ2-7; D is ambiguous. This CDR3 is 16 amino acids long. Trimming took 7 bases from V and 0 from J, leaving 19 bases between them. Germline V gene lookup returns CDR1 MNHEY and CDR2 SVGEGT. The CDR3 sequence: CASTMEWSWASYEQYF. The DNA for the CDR3 is TGTGCCAGCACCATGGAGTGGAGCTGGGCCTCCTACGAGCAGTACTTC.

The V call is TRBV12-5, the J call TRBJ2-1; maybe TRBD1 (5 bases). The CDR3 consists of 11 residues. V shed 3 bases and J shed 15 bases, with 12 bases lying between them. CDR1 LGHNT and CDR2 FRNRAP come from the germline V gene. The CDR3, as DNA: TGTGCTAGTGGTTTTTTCAGGGCCCCGTTCTTC. The encoded protein is CASGFFRAPFF.

At least ten counts were recorded for this clonotype. The chain employs TRBV5-1 and TRBJ1-2; D ambiguous. The CDR3 is 14 residues long. The V end was cut by 2 bases, the J end by 4 bases, with 12 bases between. Germline values: CDR1 SGHRS, CDR2 YFSETQ. This CDR3 is CASSLGRLSYGYTF. In nucleotides, the CDR3 is TGCGCCAGCAGCTTAGGGAGGCTGTCCTATGGCTACACCTTC.

The sample holds many counts of this clonotype. V usage is TRBV11-2 and J usage is TRBJ2-3; perhaps D is TRBD1 or TRBD2 (6 bases each). V dropped 3 bases and J dropped 4 bases, with 14 bases sitting between them. CDR1 is SGHAT and CDR2 is FQNNGV in the germline V gene. This CDR3 is built from 15 residues. The DNA for the CDR3 is TGTGCCAGCAGCTTGTTTCGGGGGCCCCCAGATACGCAGTATTTT. It codes for CASSLFRGPPDTQYF. The entire variable domain, with the rest obtained from reference TRBV11-2 and TRBJ2-3, is as follows: EAGVAQSPRYKIIEKRQSVAFWCNPISGHATLYWYQQILGQGPKLLIQFQNNGVVDDSQLPKDRFSAERLKGVDSTLKIQPAKLEDSAVYLCASSLFRGPPDTQYFGPGTRLTVL.

This clonotype was counted between two and nine times. Sequence at one end of the junction differs from germline and may be a read error. The chain combines TRBV6-7 with TRBJ2-1; TRBD2 aligns across 12 bases. TRBV6-7 is placed among ORFs of uncertain function. The CDR3 length is 17 residues. CDR3 sequence reads: CACSCPGTSGCYNEQFF. In DNA, the CDR3 is TGTGCCTGCAGTTGCCCCGGGACTAGCGGGTGCTACAATGAGCAGTTCTTC.

This clonotype occurred many times. CDR3 region: CASSFVKYTGELFF. CDR3 in DNA: TGTGCCAGCAGTTTCGTCAAGTACACCGGGGAGCTGTTTTTT. The chain carries TRBV6-2 or TRBV6-3 and TRBJ2-2; no reliable D call. V gave up 4 bases and J gave up 3 bases, with 9 bases separating them. Germline V gene data show CDR1 as MNHEY and CDR2 as SVGEGT. This CDR3 is built from 14 residues.

The table lists this clonotype with a count of one. The rearrangement links TRBV30 to TRBJ1-1; D is undetermined. V was pared by 1 base and J by 1 base, with 10 bases between. Per germline, CDR1 GTSNPN and CDR2 SVGIG (reference sequence). The CDR3 covers 14 residues. The CDR3 loop reads CAWSGGRSNTEAFF. The CDR3 DNA reads as TGTGCCTGGAGTGGGGGAAGATCGAACACTGAAGCTTTCTTT. The full variable domain, in which reference TRBV30 and TRBJ1-1 provide the parts outside the CDR3, is SQTIHQWPATLVQPVGSPLSLECTVEGTSNPNLYWYRQAAGRGLQLLFYSVGIGQISSEVPQNLSASRPQDRQFILSSKKLLLSDSGFYLCAWSGGRSNTEAFFGQGTRLTVV.

There are many counts of this clonotype. The chain couples TRBV28 to TRBJ2-3, with D hard to call. The length of the CDR3 is 12 residues. Trimming pared 8 bases from V and 0 bases from J, leaving 6 bases between. Germline-derived CDR1 and CDR2 are MDHEN and SYDVKM. The DNA of the CDR3 is TGTGCCAGCGCTATTAGCACAGATACGCAGTATTTT. This translates into CASAISTDTQYF.

This clonotype showed up just a few times. This chain joins TRBV30 and TRBJ2-1; no definite D call. Trimming shortened V by 2 bases and J by 2 bases, and 7 bases separated the two germline ends. Germline V gene sequence: CDR1 GTSNPN, CDR2 SVGIG (reference sequence). CDR3 length: 13 residues. DNA for the CDR3: TGTGCCTGGAGTAGATCAGCCTACAATGAGCAGTTCTTC. Translation gives CAWSRSAYNEQFF. The whole variable domain, filled in from reference TRBV30 and TRBJ2-1, reads SQTIHQWPATLVQPVGSPLSLECTVEGTSNPNLYWYRQAAGRGLQLLFYSVGIGQISSEVPQNLSASRPQDRQFILSSKKLLLSDSGFYLCAWSRSAYNEQFFGPGTRLTVL.

V and J are TRBV27 and TRBJ2-1; D is unclear. The CDR3 runs 14 residues. The V end was cut by 5 bases, the J end by 10 bases, with 18 bases between. Germline CDR1 reads MNHEY; CDR2 reads SMNVEV (reference sequence). The CDR3 region has the DNA TGTGCCAGCAGTCCCCGTAGTCCCCGCTACGAGCAGTTCTTC. It encodes CASSPRSPRYEQFF.